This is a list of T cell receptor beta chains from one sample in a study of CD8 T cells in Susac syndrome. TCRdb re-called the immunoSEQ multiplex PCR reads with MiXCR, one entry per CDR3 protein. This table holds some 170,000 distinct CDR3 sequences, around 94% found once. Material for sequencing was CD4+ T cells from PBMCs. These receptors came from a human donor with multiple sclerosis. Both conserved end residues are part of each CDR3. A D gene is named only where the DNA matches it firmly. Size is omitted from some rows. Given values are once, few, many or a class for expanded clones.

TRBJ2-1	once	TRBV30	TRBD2	TGTGCCTGGAGTAGATATAGCGGGTCTTATGCTGGGCAGTTCTTC	CAWSRYSGSYAGQFF
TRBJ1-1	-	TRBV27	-	TGTGCCAGCAGTTTCCAACACCGGGGCACTGAAGCTTTCTTT	CASSFQHRGTEAFF
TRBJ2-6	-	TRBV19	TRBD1	TGTGCCAGTAGCGCAGGGGGCTCTGGGGCCAACGTCCTGACTTTC	CASSAGGSGANVLTF
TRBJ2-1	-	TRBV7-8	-	TGTGCCAGCAGCTGGGTAGGGAATGAGCAGTTCTTC	CASSWVGNEQFF
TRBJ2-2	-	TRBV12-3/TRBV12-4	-	TGTGCCAGCAGACCACAAGGGGCCGGGGAGCTGTTTTTT	CASRPQGAGELFF
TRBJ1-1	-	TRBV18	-	TGTGCCAGCTCACTCAGTGAGGTGAACACTGAAGCTTTCTTT	CASSLSEVNTEAFF
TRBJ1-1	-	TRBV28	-	TGTGCCAGCAGTTTTTTTGGGGAAGCTTTCTTT	CASSFFGEAFF
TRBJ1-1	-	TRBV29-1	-	TGCAGCGTGGCGGCCGGAATGGGCACTGAAGCTTTCTTT	CSVAAGMGTEAFF
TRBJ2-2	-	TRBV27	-	TGTGCCAGCAGTCGGGGGACACGGGCCGGGGAGCTGTTTTTT	CASSRGTRAGELFF
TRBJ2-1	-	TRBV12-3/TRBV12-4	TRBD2	TGTGCCAGCACCCCTGGGACTTTTAGCGGGAGAGGGTTTGGCCATGAGCAGTTCTTC	CASTPGTFSGRGFGHEQFF
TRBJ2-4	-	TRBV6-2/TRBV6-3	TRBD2	TGTGCCAGCACCTCCATAGGGACTAGCGACAAAAACATTCAGTACTTC	CASTSIGTSDKNIQYF
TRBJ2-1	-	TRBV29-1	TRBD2	TGCAGCTCCAGCGGGATATCCCACAATGAGCAGTTCTTC	CSSSGISHNEQFF
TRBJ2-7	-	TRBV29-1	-	TGCAGCGTTGAGGGTTCCCACGAGCAGTACTTC	CSVEGSHEQYF
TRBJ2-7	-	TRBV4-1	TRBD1	TGCGCCAGCAGCCAACCCGGACAGGCGAGGAGCTCCTACGAGCAGTACTTC	CASSQPGQARSSYEQYF
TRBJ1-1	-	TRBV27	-	TGTGCCAGCAGTTTAGGGGGGGGAACACGGCGATACGCTGAAGCTTTCTTT	CASSLGGGTRRYAEAFF
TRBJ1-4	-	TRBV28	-	TGTGCCAGCAGAGGGTGGCAGGGAAATGAAAAACTGTTTTTT	CASRGWQGNEKLFF
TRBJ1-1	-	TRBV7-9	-	TGTGCCAGCACCGGGGGCAACCCAAACACTGAAGCTTTCTTT	CASTGGNPNTEAFF
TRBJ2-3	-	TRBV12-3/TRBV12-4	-	TGTGCCAGCAGTTTGGGGGCGACAGATACGCAGTATTTT	CASSLGATDTQYF
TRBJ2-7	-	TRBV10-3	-	TGTGCCATCAGCCTTCAGGGACACCCCTACGAGCAGTACTTC	CAISLQGHPYEQYF
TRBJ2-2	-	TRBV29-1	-	TGCAGCGTTGAACCGGGCCTCACCGGGGAGCTGTTTTTT	CSVEPGLTGELFF
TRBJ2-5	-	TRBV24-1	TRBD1	TGTGCCACCGGGACAGGGGGTGTAGAGACCCAGTACTTC	CATGTGGVETQYF
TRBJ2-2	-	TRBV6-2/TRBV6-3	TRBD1	TGTGCCAGCAGTATCCGACAGGGAGATACCGGGGAGCTGTTTTTT	CASSIRQGDTGELFF
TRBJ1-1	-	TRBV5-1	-	TGCGCCAGCAGCTTAGCGAGGGAGAACACTGAAGCTTTCTTT	CASSLARENTEAFF
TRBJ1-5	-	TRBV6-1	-	TGTGCCAGCAGGTCTAGGAGTAGCGGTAGCAATCAGCCCCAGCATTTT	CASRSRSSGSNQPQHF
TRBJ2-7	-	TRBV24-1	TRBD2	TGTGCCACCAGTGACGACAGCGGGGGTCGGGGCGAGCAGTACTTC	CATSDDSGGRGEQYF
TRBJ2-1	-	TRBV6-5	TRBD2	TGTGCCAGCGGTCAAGCGGGGCTCTACAATGAGCAGTTCTTC	CASGQAGLYNEQFF